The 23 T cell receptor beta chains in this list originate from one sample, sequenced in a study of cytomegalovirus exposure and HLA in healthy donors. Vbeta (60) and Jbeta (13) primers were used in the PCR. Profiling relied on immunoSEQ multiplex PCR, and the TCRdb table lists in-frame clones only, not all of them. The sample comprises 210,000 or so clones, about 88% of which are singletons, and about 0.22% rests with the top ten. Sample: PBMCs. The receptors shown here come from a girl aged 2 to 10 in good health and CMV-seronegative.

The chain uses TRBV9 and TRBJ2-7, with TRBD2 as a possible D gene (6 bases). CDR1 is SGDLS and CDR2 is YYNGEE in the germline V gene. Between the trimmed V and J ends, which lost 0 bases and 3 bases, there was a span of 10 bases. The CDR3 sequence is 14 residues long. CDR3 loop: CASSVEPSDYEQYF. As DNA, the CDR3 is TGTGCCAGCAGCGTAGAGCCTAGCGACTACGAGCAGTACTTC.

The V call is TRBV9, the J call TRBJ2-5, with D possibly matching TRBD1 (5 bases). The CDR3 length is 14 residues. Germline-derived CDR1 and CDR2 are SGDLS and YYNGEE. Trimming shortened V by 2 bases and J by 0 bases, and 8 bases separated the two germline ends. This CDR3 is CASSVGPYQETQYF. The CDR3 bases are TGTGCCAGCAGCGTGGGGCCGTACCAAGAGACCCAGTACTTC. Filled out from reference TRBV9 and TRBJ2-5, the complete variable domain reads DSGVTQTPKHLITATGQRVTLRCSPRSGDLSVYWYQQSLDQGLQFLIQYYNGEERAKGNILERFSAQQFPDLHSELNLSSLELGDSALYFCASSVGPYQETQYFGPGTRLLVL.

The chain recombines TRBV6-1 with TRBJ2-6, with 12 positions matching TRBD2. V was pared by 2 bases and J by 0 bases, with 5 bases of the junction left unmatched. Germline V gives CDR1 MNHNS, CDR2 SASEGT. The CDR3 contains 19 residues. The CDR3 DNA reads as TGTGCCAGCAGTGAACGGGTGACTAGCGGGAGCTCTGGGGCCAACGTCCTGACTTTC. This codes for CASSERVTSGSSGANVLTF.

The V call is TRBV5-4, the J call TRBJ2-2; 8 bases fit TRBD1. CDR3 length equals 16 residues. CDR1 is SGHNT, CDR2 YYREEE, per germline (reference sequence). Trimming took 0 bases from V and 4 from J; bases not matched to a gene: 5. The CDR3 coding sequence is TGTGCCAGCAGCTTGGAGGCAGGGGGCCCCACCGGGGAGCTGTTTTTT. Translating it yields CASSLEAGGPTGELFF.

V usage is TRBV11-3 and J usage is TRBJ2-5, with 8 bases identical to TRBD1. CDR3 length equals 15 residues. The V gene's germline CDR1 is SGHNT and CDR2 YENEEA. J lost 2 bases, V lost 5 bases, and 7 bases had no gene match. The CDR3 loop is CASSRGNRGQETQYF. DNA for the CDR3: TGTGCCAGCAGCCGAGGAAACAGGGGGCAAGAGACCCAGTACTTC.

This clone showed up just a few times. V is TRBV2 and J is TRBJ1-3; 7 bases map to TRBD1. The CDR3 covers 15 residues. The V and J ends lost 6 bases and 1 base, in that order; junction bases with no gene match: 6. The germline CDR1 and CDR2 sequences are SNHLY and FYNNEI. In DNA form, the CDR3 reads TGTGCCAGCAGCCGACAGGGAGTATCTGGAAACACCATATATTTT. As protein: CASSRQGVSGNTIYF.

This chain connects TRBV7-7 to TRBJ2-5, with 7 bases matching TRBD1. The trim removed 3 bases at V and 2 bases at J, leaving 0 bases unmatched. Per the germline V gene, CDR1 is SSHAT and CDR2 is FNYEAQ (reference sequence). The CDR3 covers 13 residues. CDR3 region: CASSLDRQETQYF. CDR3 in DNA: TGTGCCAGCAGCTTGGACAGGCAAGAGACCCAGTACTTC.

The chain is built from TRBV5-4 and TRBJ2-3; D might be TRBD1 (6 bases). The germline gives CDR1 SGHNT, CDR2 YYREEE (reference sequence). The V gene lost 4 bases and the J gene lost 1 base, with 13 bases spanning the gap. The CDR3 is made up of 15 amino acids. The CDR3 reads CASSERGLGTDTQYF. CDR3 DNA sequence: TGTGCCAGCAGCGAAAGGGGGTTGGGCACAGATACGCAGTATTTT.

This CDR3 is CASSRFPGTDTQYF. CDR3 sequence (DNA): TGTGCCAGCAGCCGTTTCCCAGGGACAGATACGCAGTATTTT. The chain joins TRBV6-5 to TRBJ2-3; a weak D match, TRBD1 (5 bases). The V end was cut by 6 bases, the J end by 3 bases, with 13 bases between. Germline V lookup: CDR1 MNHEY, CDR2 SVGAGI. CDR3 length: 14 amino acids.

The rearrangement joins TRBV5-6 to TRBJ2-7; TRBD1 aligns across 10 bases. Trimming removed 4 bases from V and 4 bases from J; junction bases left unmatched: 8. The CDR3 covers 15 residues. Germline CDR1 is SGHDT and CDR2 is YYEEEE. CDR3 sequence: CASSLGGTGVYEQYF. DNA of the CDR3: TGTGCCAGCAGCCTCGGAGGGACAGGGGTATACGAGCAGTACTTC.

CDR3 DNA: TGTGCCAGCAGTAAGACAGGGTGGGAATCACCCCTCCACTTT. Protein: CASSKTGWESPLHF. The chain carries TRBV25-1 and TRBJ1-6; 7 nucleotides align to TRBD1. The germline gives CDR1 MGHDK, CDR2 SYGVNS. Trimming at V came to 5 bases and at J to 10 bases, leaving 8 bases not matched to a gene. The CDR3 spans 14 residues.

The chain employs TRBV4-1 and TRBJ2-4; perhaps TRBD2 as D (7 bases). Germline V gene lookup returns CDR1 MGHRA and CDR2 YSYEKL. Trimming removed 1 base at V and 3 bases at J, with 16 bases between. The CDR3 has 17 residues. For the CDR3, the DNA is TGCGCCAGCAGCCAAGGTTTCGGGGGCGGGGGCAAAAACATTCAGTACTTC. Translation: CASSQGFGGGGKNIQYF.

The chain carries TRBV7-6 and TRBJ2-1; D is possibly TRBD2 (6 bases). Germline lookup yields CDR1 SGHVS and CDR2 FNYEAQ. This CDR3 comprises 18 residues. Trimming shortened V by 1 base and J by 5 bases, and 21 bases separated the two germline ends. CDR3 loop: CASSLVRGTGSRHNEQFF. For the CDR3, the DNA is TGTGCCAGCAGCTTAGTGAGGGGTACCGGGAGTCGGCACAATGAGCAGTTCTTC.

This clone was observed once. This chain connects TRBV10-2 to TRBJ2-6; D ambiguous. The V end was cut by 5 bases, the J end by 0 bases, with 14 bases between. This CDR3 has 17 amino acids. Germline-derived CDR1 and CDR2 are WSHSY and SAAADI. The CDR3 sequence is CASSIELLPSGANVLTF. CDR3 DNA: TGCGCCAGCAGTATCGAACTCCTCCCCTCTGGGGCCAACGTCCTGACTTTC.

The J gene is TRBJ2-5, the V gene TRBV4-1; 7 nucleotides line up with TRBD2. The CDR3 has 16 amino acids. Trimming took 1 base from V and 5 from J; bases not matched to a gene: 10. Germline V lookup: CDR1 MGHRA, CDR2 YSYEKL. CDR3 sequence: CASSQGGLVVLETQYF. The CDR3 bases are TGCGCCAGCAGCCAAGGTGGACTAGTGGTGTTGGAGACCCAGTACTTC.

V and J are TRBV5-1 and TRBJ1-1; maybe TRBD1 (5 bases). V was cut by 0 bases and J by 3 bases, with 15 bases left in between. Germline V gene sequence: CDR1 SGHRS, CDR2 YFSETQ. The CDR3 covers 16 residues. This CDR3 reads CASSLAGLGRDTEAFF. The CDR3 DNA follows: TGCGCCAGCAGCTTGGCCGGTTTAGGCAGGGACACTGAAGCTTTCTTT.

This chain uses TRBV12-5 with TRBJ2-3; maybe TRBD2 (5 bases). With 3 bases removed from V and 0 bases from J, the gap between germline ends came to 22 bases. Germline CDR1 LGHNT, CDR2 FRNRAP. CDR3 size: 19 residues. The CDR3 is CASGFTPKEADASTDTQYF. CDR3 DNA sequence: TGTGCTAGTGGTTTTACCCCCAAGGAAGCGGATGCTAGCACAGATACGCAGTATTTT.

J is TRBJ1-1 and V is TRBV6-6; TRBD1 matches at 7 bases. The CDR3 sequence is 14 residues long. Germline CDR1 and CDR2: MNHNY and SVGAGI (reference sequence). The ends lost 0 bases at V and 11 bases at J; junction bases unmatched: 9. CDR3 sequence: CASSYSTGWGNAFF. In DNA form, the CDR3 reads TGTGCCAGCAGTTACTCGACAGGGTGGGGGAATGCTTTCTTT.

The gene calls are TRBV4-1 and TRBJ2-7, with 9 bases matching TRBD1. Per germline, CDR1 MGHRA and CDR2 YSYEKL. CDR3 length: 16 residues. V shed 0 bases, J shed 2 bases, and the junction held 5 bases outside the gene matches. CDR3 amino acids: CASSQDRGTGTYEQYF. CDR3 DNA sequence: TGCGCCAGCAGCCAAGATAGGGGGACAGGGACCTACGAGCAGTACTTC.

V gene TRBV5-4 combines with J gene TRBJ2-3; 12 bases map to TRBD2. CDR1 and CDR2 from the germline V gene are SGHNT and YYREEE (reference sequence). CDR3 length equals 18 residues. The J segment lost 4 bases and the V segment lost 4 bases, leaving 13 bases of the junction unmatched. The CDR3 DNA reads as TGTGCCAGCAGCACACCGGGACTAGCGGGTAGAGGGGCAGATACGCAGTATTTT. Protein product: CASSTPGLAGRGADTQYF.

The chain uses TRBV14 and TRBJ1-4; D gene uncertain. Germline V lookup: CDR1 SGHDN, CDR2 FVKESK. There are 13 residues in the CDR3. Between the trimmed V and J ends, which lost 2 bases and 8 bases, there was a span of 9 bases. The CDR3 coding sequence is TGTGCCAGCAGCCAAATGAACTGGGAAAAACTGTTTTTT. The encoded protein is CASSQMNWEKLFF.

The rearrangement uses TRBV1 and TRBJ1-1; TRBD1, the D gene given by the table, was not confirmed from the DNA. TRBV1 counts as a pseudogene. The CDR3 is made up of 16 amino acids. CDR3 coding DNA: TGCACCAGCAGCCAAGGATCCGGGACAGGGAATACTGAAGCTTTCTTT. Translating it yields CTSSQGSGTGNTEAFF.

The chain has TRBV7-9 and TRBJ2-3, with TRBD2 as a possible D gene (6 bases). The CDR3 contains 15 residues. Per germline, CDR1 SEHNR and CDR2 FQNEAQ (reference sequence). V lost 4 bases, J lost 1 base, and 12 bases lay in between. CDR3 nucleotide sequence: TGTGCCAGCAGCTGGCCCAGGGAGGGCACAGATACGCAGTATTTT. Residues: CASSWPREGTDTQYF.